These T cell receptor beta chains were read from a single sample in a study of beta chain features in type 1 diabetes. The method was immunoSEQ multiplex PCR; TCRdb's version includes in-frame clones alone and lacks a portion of them. The sample includes more than 300,000 clones, 9.6% of them seen just once. Sample: central memory CD4+ T cells from blood. Every receptor here comes from a man aged 25 to 40 with type 1 diabetes. Each CDR3 is given with its conserved first and last residue. D genes are given only for firm matches. Some rows have no size entry. The others give once, few or many, or a class for an expanded clone.

d_gene	v_gene	abundance	j_gene	CDR3aa	CDR3nt
-	TRBV6-5	few	TRBJ2-5	CASSYSYLQETQYF	TGTGCCAGCAGTTACTCGTACCTACAAGAGACCCAGTACTTC
TRBD2	TRBV14	many	TRBJ2-1	CASSQQRLAGANEQFF	TGTGCCAGCAGCCAACAAAGACTAGCGGGGGCCAATGAGCAGTTCTTC
TRBD1	TRBV27	once	TRBJ1-5	CASSKGGPSNQPQHF	TGTGCCAGCTCTAAAGGGGGCCCCAGCAATCAGCCCCAGCATTTT
TRBD2	TRBV29-1	few	TRBJ2-1	CSVGVLLAGVINEQFF	TGCAGCGTTGGCGTCTTGCTAGCGGGAGTAATAAATGAGCAGTTCTTC
-	TRBV5-5	few	TRBJ1-2	CASILTLGRVYGYTF	TGTGCCAGCATCTTAACTCTCGGCAGGGTCTATGGCTACACCTTC
-	TRBV5-1	-	TRBJ2-2	CASSFGGPGELFF	TGCGCCAGCAGCTTTGGGGGCCCCGGGGAGCTGTTTTTT
-	TRBV5-1	few	TRBJ2-2	CASKRPRNGELFF	TGCGCCAGCAAACGCCCAAGGAACGGGGAGCTGTTTTTT
-	TRBV10-1	few	TRBJ2-1	CASSESGRTNEQFF	TGCGCCAGCAGTGAGTCGGGACGGACCAATGAGCAGTTCTTC
-	TRBV19	few	TRBJ2-1	CASSEPTKQFF	TGTGCCAGTAGTGAGCCAACTAAGCAGTTCTTC
-	TRBV7-9	-	TRBJ1-5	CASSHLGEGQPQHF	TGTGCCAGCAGCCACCTGGGTGAGGGTCAGCCCCAGCATTTT
TRBD2	TRBV7-2	few	TRBJ2-2	CASSAGTSGRSGELFF	TGTGCCAGCAGCGCCGGGACTAGCGGGAGGAGCGGGGAGCTGTTTTTT
TRBD2	TRBV6-6	-	TRBJ2-7	CASSTPGLASGEQYF	TGTGCCAGCAGCACCCCGGGACTAGCGAGCGGCGAGCAGTACTTC
-	TRBV5-1	few	TRBJ2-7	CASSRDIISEQYF	TGCGCCAGCAGCCGGGACATTATTTCCGAGCAGTACTTC
TRBD2	TRBV14	-	TRBJ2-2	CASSPHSGTTSGELFF	TGTGCCAGCAGCCCCCATAGCGGGACAACCAGCGGGGAGCTGTTTTTT
-	TRBV7-2	-	TRBJ1-5	CASRPFQGNQPQHF	TGTGCCAGCAGGCCCTTCCAGGGAAATCAGCCCCAGCATTTT
-	TRBV10-3	few	TRBJ2-7	CAISESMGSGRKTYEQYF	TGTGCCATCAGTGAGTCGATGGGATCGGGACGGAAGACCTACGAGCAGTACTTC
-	TRBV11-2	-	TRBJ1-1	CASSFDRTSPEAFF	TGTGCCAGCAGCTTTGACAGAACCTCGCCTGAAGCTTTCTTT
-	TRBV7-9	few	TRBJ2-7	CASSRQSYEQYF	TGTGCCAGCAGTCGACAGTCCTACGAGCAGTACTTC
-	TRBV12-2	few	TRBJ2-6	CASRFARGGTPSGANVLTF	TGTGCAAGTCGCTTCGCGCGGGGCGGGACCCCCTCTGGGGCCAACGTCCTGACTTTC
-	TRBV11-2	few	TRBJ2-3	CASSLEAGYTDTQYF	TGTGCCAGCAGCTTAGAGGCAGGATACACAGATACGCAGTATTTT
TRBD1	TRBV5-4	-	TRBJ2-3	CASGQGTDTQYF	TGTGCCAGCGGACAGGGAACAGATACGCAGTATTTT
-	TRBV29-1	few	TRBJ2-7	CSVGPEVHEQYF	TGCAGCGTCGGCCCTGAAGTCCACGAGCAGTACTTC
-	TRBV28	few	TRBJ2-3	CASSTGTASTDTQYF	TGTGCCAGTTCAACGGGGACGGCCAGCACAGATACGCAGTATTTT
-	TRBV23-1	few	TRBJ2-3	CAGIPDGRTDTQYF	TGCGCCGGTATCCCAGACGGGCGCACAGATACGCAGTATTTT
-	TRBV20-1	-	TRBJ2-1	CSARNGFF	TGCAGTGCTAGGAACGGGTTCTTC
-	TRBV7-2	-	TRBJ2-7	CASSLLGRDEQYF	TGTGCCAGCAGCTTATTGGGGAGAGACGAGCAGTACTTC
TRBD1	TRBV10-3	-	TRBJ1-5	CATLGGTGGGQPQHF	TGTGCCACCCTGGGGGGAACAGGGGGTGGGCAGCCCCAGCATTTT
TRBD2	TRBV15	-	TRBJ2-3	CATSRNSGSADTQYF	TGTGCCACCAGCAGAAATAGCGGGAGTGCAGATACGCAGTATTTT
TRBD2	TRBV18	few	TRBJ2-1	CASSPPGLADNEQFF	TGTGCCAGCTCACCACCGGGACTAGCGGACAATGAGCAGTTCTTC
-	TRBV4-2	-	TRBJ2-5	CASSQGFQETQYF	TGTGCCAGCAGCCAAGGGTTCCAAGAGACCCAGTACTTC
-	TRBV29-1	few	TRBJ2-2	CSVDEGSGTGELFF	TGCAGCGTTGATGAGGGGAGCGGCACCGGGGAGCTGTTTTTT
-	TRBV10-3	few	TRBJ1-5	CATENSPRQPQHF	TGTGCCACCGAGAACAGCCCGAGGCAGCCCCAGCATTTT
-	TRBV5-6	few	TRBJ2-1	CASSLSPQGYGEQFF	TGTGCCAGCAGCTTGAGTCCCCAGGGATATGGTGAGCAGTTCTTC
-	TRBV15	-	TRBJ2-5	CATSRSPPHQETQYF	TGTGCCACCAGCAGATCCCCCCCTCACCAAGAGACCCAGTACTTC
TRBD1	TRBV20-1	-	TRBJ2-7	CSAGTGYEQYF	TGCAGTGCCGGGACAGGGTACGAGCAGTACTTC
-	TRBV6-7	few	TRBJ1-2	CASSCSVGAQGGYTF	TGTGCCAGCAGTTGCTCGGTTGGGGCCCAGGGGGGCTACACCTTC
-	TRBV9	few	TRBJ2-3	CASSPLDSRPSQYF	TGTGCCAGCAGCCCATTGGACTCCCGCCCTTCGCAGTATTTT
-	TRBV9	-	TRBJ2-7	CASSEGYEQYF	TGTGCCAGCAGTGAAGGGTACGAGCAGTACTTC